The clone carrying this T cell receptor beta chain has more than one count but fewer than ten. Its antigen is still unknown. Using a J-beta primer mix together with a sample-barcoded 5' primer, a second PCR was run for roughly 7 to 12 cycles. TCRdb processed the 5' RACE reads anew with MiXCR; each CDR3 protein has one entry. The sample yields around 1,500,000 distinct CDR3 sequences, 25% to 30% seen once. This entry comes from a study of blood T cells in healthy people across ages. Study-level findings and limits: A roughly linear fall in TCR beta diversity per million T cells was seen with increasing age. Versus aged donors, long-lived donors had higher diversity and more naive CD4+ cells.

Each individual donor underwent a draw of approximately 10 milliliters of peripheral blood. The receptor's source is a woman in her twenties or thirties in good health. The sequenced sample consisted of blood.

The CDR3 DNA follows: TGTGCCACCAGTGATCCACGGACTACCACAGATACGCAGTATTTT. Residues: CATSDPRTTTDTQYF. V gene TRBV24-1 combines with J gene TRBJ2-3; TRBD2 might be the D (6 bases). CDR3 length: 15 amino acids. Germline V gene lookup returns CDR1 KGHDR and CDR2 SFDVKD. Trimming removed 3 bases from V and 2 bases from J, with 11 bases in between.